One and the same sample provided the 15 T cell receptor beta chains below, sequenced in a study of blood T cell repertoires in COVID-19. Clones were read by immunoSEQ multiplex PCR, and TCRdb kept only the in-frame ones, dropping some. The table shows some 150,000 clones, with 80% to 90% occurring only once. Sequenced material: peripheral blood. The receptors were gathered from a woman aged 55-75 years with COVID-19, enrolled during active disease.

This clone was recorded once. The rearrangement links TRBV18 to TRBJ2-7; D call uncertain. Trimming shortened V by 6 bases and J by 0 bases, and 12 bases separated the two germline ends. The CDR3 totals 14 residues. From germline, CDR1 is KGHSH and CDR2 LQKENI. CDR3 amino acids: CASSPLDSSYEQYF. CDR3 coding DNA: TGTGCCAGCTCCCCTTTAGATAGCTCCTACGAGCAGTACTTC.

This clone occurred once. The chain links TRBV7-9 to TRBJ2-1, with 9 bases fitting TRBD1. Germline V CDR1 and CDR2: SEHNR, FQNEAQ (reference sequence). V shed 3 bases and J 8 bases; nucleotides not matched to a gene: 2. CDR3 length: 13 residues. This CDR3 is CASSFRDRDEQFF. CDR3 nucleotide sequence: TGTGCCAGCAGCTTCCGGGACAGGGATGAGCAGTTCTTC.

This clone was observed a handful of times. The CDR3: CASRPWTGLSGANVLTF. CDR3 DNA sequence: TGTGCCAGCAGGCCCTGGACAGGCCTCTCTGGGGCCAACGTCCTGACTTTC. The gene calls are TRBV5-4 and TRBJ2-6, with TRBD1 matching over 7 bases. The germline V gene encodes CDR1 SGHNT and CDR2 YYREEE (reference sequence). The V gene end was trimmed by 5 bases and the J gene end by 0 bases; junction bases not matched to a gene: 8. The CDR3 runs to 17 residues.

The rearrangement links TRBV30 to TRBJ2-7; 8 bases map to TRBD1. Trimming took 3 bases from V and 3 from J; bases not matched to a gene: 7. The CDR3 consists of 14 residues. Looked up from germline, CDR1 is GTSNPN and CDR2 is SVGIG (reference sequence). The CDR3, as DNA: TGTGCCTGGAGAGTCGCAGGGGGCATCTACGAGCAGTACTTC. Its translation is CAWRVAGGIYEQYF. Based on the CDR3 plus reference TRBV30 and TRBJ2-7, the full variable domain is SQTIHQWPATLVQPVGSPLSLECTVEGTSNPNLYWYRQAAGRGLQLLFYSVGIGQISSEVPQNLSASRPQDRQFILSSKKLLLSDSGFYLCAWRVAGGIYEQYFGPGTRLTVT.

The gene calls are TRBV27 and TRBJ1-4; D is perhaps TRBD1 (5 bases). The CDR3 length is 14 residues. V lost 2 bases, J lost 5 bases, and 9 bases lay in between. CDR1 is MNHEY and CDR2 is SMNVEV in the germline V gene (reference sequence). The CDR3 reads CASSLQGWNEKLFF. CDR3 in DNA: TGTGCCAGCAGTTTACAGGGTTGGAATGAAAAACTGTTTTTT. Full variable domain (rest looked up from reference TRBV27 and TRBJ1-4): EAQVTQNPRYLITVTGKKLTVTCSQNMNHEYMSWYRQDPGLGLRQIYYSMNVEVTDKGDVPEGYKVSRKEKRNFPLILESPSPNQTSLYFCASSLQGWNEKLFFGSGTQLSVL.

This chain joins TRBV7-9 and TRBJ1-1; maybe TRBD1 (6 bases). V was cut by 4 bases and J by 6 bases, with 12 bases left in between. Germline V gives CDR1 SEHNR, CDR2 FQNEAQ (reference sequence). CDR3 length: 13 residues. The CDR3 DNA sequence: TGTGCCAGCAGCTCATCAGGGGCGGCTGAAGCTTTCTTT. Amino acids: CASSSSGAAEAFF.

The CDR3 here is CASSVGSGRFYEQYF. The DNA of the CDR3 is TGTGCCAGCAGCGTAGGGAGCGGGCGATTTTACGAGCAGTACTTC. The J gene is TRBJ2-7, the V gene TRBV9, with D possibly matching TRBD2 (6 bases). Germline-derived CDR1 and CDR2 are SGDLS and YYNGEE. The CDR3 is 15 amino acids. With 0 bases removed from V and 4 bases from J, the gap between germline ends came to 14 bases. Drawing the rest from reference TRBV9 and TRBJ2-7, the complete variable domain is DSGVTQTPKHLITATGQRVTLRCSPRSGDLSVYWYQQSLDQGLQFLIQYYNGEERAKGNILERFSAQQFPDLHSELNLSSLELGDSALYFCASSVGSGRFYEQYFGPGTRLTVT.

DNA for the CDR3: TGTGCCAGCAGCAAAGTACAGGGCGATGGTCACTTC. This translates into CASSKVQGDGHF. The rearrangement links TRBV21-1 to TRBJ2-5; the table's D gene call, TRBD1, was not cross checked with the DNA. TRBV21-1 is designated a pseudogene. CDR3 length: 12 amino acids.

The chain has TRBV7-2 and TRBJ2-7; D remains ambiguous. Trimming took off 8 bases at V and 5 bases at J, with 13 bases between the two ends. CDR1 and CDR2 (germline): SGHTA, FQGNSA. The CDR3 loop spans 12 amino acids. CDR3 nucleotide sequence: TGTGCCAGCCTCGTAACCTACGACGAGCAGTACTTC. Translating it yields CASLVTYDEQYF.

V gene TRBV19 combines with J gene TRBJ2-6, with 10 bases fitting TRBD1. V lost 2 bases, J lost 2 bases, and 3 bases stayed unmatched. Germline V gene data show CDR1 as LNHDA and CDR2 as SQIVND (reference sequence). The CDR3 loop spans 17 amino acids. CDR3 in amino acids: CASSIRGQGAGANVLTF. CDR3 in DNA: TGTGCCAGTAGTATACGCGGACAGGGGGCTGGGGCCAACGTCCTGACTTTC. Supplemented by reference TRBV19 and TRBJ2-6, the full variable domain reads DGGITQSPKYLFRKEGQNVTLSCEQNLNHDAMYWYRQDPGQGLRLIYYSQIVNDFQKGDIAEGYSVSREKKESFPLTVTSAQKNPTAFYLCASSIRGQGAGANVLTFGAGSRLTVL.

The J gene is TRBJ2-7, the V gene TRBV9; D unclear. The CDR3 runs to 12 residues. From germline, CDR1 is SGDLS and CDR2 YYNGEE. Trimming removed 3 bases at V and 1 base at J, with 5 bases between. In nucleotides, the CDR3 is TGTGCCAGCAGCGCCTCTTCCTACGAGCAGTACTTC. Its translation: CASSASSYEQYF.

The rearrangement uses TRBV12-3 or TRBV12-4 and TRBJ1-2; D may be TRBD1 (6 bases). The CDR3 runs to 11 residues. Trimming removed 5 bases at V and 6 bases at J, with 7 bases between. The CDR3 region has the DNA TGTGCCAGCAGTGAGGGGGATGGCTACACCTTC. This encodes CASSEGDGYTF.

This chain connects TRBV21-1 to TRBJ2-7; TRBD1 reflects the table's D call only, with no check against the DNA. TRBV21-1 is a recognized pseudogene. The CDR3 runs to 17 residues. The DNA of the CDR3 is TGTGCCAGCAGCAGCCTGGACAGGGCCAGAGGAAGCGACGAGCAGTACTTC. It encodes CASSSLDRARGSDEQYF.

The chain combines TRBV24-1 with TRBJ1-5, with 7 bases matching TRBD1. J gave up 3 bases and V 3 bases, and 4 bases lay outside the gene matches. Germline CDR1 and CDR2: KGHDR and SFDVKD. This CDR3 is built from 15 residues. This CDR3 reads CATSDAQGTNQPQHF. The DNA of the CDR3 is TGTGCCACCAGTGATGCACAGGGGACCAATCAGCCCCAGCATTTT.

V and J are TRBV6-1 and TRBJ1-2, with a possible D match to TRBD1 (6 bases). This CDR3 spans 17 amino acids. The germline V gene has CDR1 MNHNS and CDR2 SASEGT. Trimming cost V 1 base and J 0 bases, with 15 bases left between them. DNA for the CDR3: TGTGCCAGCAGTGAAGTGGACAGCAGGCCAGCTAACTATGGCTACACCTTC. Amino acids: CASSEVDSRPANYGYTF.